A single sample gave rise to the 5 T cell receptor beta chains below, sequenced in a study of T cell repertoires in cytomegalovirus infection. One entry per CDR3 protein results from TCRdb running MiXCR on the reads. Of around 750,000 distinct CDR3 sequences in the sample, approximately 29% were seen once. These receptors are not linked to any known antigen. The sample was cultured CD8+ T cells from PBMCs, taken from culture after CMV antigen stimulation. These receptors originate from a human donor in good health (CMV status not recorded). Some clones in this sample may be carry-over from other donors' samples.

There are many counts of this clonotype. The CDR3 region has the DNA TGTGCCAGCAGTTTTCCTTCTCTAGGCGAGCAGTACTTC. Amino acid sequence: CASSFPSLGEQYF. The V and J genes are TRBV12-3 or TRBV12-4 and TRBJ2-7; D remains unclear. Between the trimmed V and J ends, which lost 3 bases and 6 bases, there was a span of 12 bases. The CDR3 is 13 amino acids.

Concerning this clonotype itself: This could be a read error, since a much larger clone is one nucleotide away. This rearrangement joins TRBV7-9 to TRBJ2-2; a possible D gene is TRBD2 (5 bases). The CDR3 consists of 15 residues. V lost 5 bases to trimming and J lost 3 bases, with 13 bases between them. CDR1 is SEHNR and CDR2 is FQNEAQ in the germline V gene (reference sequence). In DNA, the CDR3 is TGTGCCAGCAGCGACGGGATCGGGGACACCGGGGAGCTGTTTTTT. It encodes CASSDGIGDTGELFF.

This clonotype has a handful of counts. The rearrangement uses TRBV6-2 or TRBV6-3 and TRBJ2-1; D unresolved. Germline lookup yields CDR1 MNHEY and CDR2 SVGEGT. Trimming pared 2 bases from V and 6 bases from J, leaving 8 bases between. This CDR3 comprises 13 residues. CDR3 sequence (DNA): TGTGCCAGCAGTTACACCGAGCGCAATGAGCAGTTCTTC. Amino acids: CASSYTERNEQFF.

This clonotype was counted only a few times. The chain recombines TRBV6-5 with TRBJ2-5; 7 bases align to TRBD2. This CDR3 is 16 amino acids long. The V segment lost 4 bases and the J segment 4 bases; nucleotides outside the gene matches: 12. The germline V gene encodes CDR1 MNHEY and CDR2 SVGAGI. The CDR3 region is CASSSYYGGGVETQYF. The CDR3 DNA follows: TGTGCCAGCAGTTCCTACTATGGCGGGGGAGTAGAGACCCAGTACTTC.

This clonotype was observed at least ten times. The chain recombines TRBV7-9 with TRBJ1-1; 9 bases are a match to TRBD1. Germline CDR1 reads SEHNR; CDR2 reads FQNEAQ (reference sequence). The CDR3 runs 15 residues. J gave up 4 bases and V 4 bases, and 7 bases lay outside the gene matches. The CDR3 nucleotides are TGTGCCAGCAGCTCACGACGGGACAGGGTCACTGAAGCTTTCTTT. Amino acid sequence: CASSSRRDRVTEAFF.